This T cell receptor (beta chain) was sequenced in a study of beta chain features in type 1 diabetes. Study results and limitations: Using cDNA template may skew counts toward highly expressing activated cells. PCR could preferentially amplify shorter templates, alike in patients and controls.

For this clone: What it recognizes is unknown.

The isolated RNA, all of it, was reverse transcribed, so expressed TCRB transcripts were what got sequenced. TCRdb's table, derived via immunoSEQ multiplex PCR, lists solely in-frame clones and lacks some. This table holds 140,000 to 150,000 clones, about 10% found once. CDR1 and CDR2 (germline): MDHEN, SYDVKM. CDR3 length: 13 residues. The V and J ends lost 6 bases and 1 base respectively, with 10 bases between them. All of the sorted populations showed purity greater than 98%. V is TRBV28 and J is TRBJ2-7, with D perhaps matching TRBD2 (6 bases). Sequenced input: naive CD4+ T cells from blood. The sequence was obtained from a man between 18 and 35 years old in good health. CDR3 sequence (DNA): TGTGCCAGCAGGTGGGGGGTGTCCTACGAGCAGTACTTC. It is translated as CASRWGVSYEQYF.